Below are 30 T cell receptor beta chains sequenced from a single sample in a study of regulatory T cells in long-lasting Graves disease. In building TCR beta libraries, iRepertoire HTBI primers were used together with Arm-PCR of CDR3 regions. TCRdb analysed the multiplex PCR reads with MiXCR anew, one entry per CDR3 protein. Of approximately 400,000 distinct CDR3 sequences listed, approximately 16% were seen once; the top ten hold over 7%. Documented time point: newly diagnosed GD, antithyroid drugs for less than 3 months. With RNA extracted from PBMCs as input, the TCR library was made. These data were likewise used in another study, on T cells in Graves' hyperthyroidism and ophthalmopathy.

Sequenced here: peripheral blood mononuclear cells (PBMCs), sampled at new diagnosis, from a patient treated with antithyroid drugs. The receptors originated from a woman aged 40-49 years with Graves disease.

Ten or more counts support this clonotype. J is TRBJ2-7 and V is TRBV2; D uncertain. Germline V gives CDR1 SNHLY, CDR2 FYNNEI. The CDR3 contains 11 residues. Trimming left V 7 bases short and J 7 bases short, with 11 bases between. The CDR3 region is CASKGEVEQYF. CDR3 DNA sequence: TGTGCCAGCAAAGGTGAAGTGGAGCAGTACTTC.

This clonotype was observed many times. Here the CDR3 reads CASSVPGTGEDSPLHF. In nucleotides, the CDR3 is TGTGCCAGTAGTGTACCCGGGACTGGAGAAGATTCACCCCTCCACTTT. The chain recombines TRBV19 with TRBJ1-6; D is possibly TRBD1 (5 bases). Per germline, CDR1 LNHDA and CDR2 SQIVND (reference sequence). The CDR3 extends over 16 amino acids. Trimming stripped 5 bases from V and 8 bases from J, with 19 bases between.

The chain joins TRBV24-1 to TRBJ2-2; D possibly corresponds to TRBD1 (6 bases). Germline CDR1 KGHDR, CDR2 SFDVKD. CDR3 length: 13 residues. Trimming removed 4 bases from V and 5 bases from J, with 7 bases in between. CDR3 residues: CATSDRGTGELFF. The CDR3 coding sequence is TGTGCCACCAGTGACAGGGGAACCGGGGAGCTGTTTTTT.

A word on this clonotype: One base away lies a much larger clone, so this may be a sequencing read error. The chain combines TRBV6-2 or TRBV6-3 with TRBJ1-5; D gene ambiguous. V lost 11 bases and J 0 bases, leaving 20 bases between the germline ends. The germline V gene encodes CDR1 MNHEY and CDR2 SVGEGT. The CDR3 loop spans 16 amino acids. DNA for the CDR3: TGTGCCGGCACCACGGGGAGCGGGAATAGCAATCAGCCCCAGCATTTT. It specifies CAGTTGSGNSNQPQHF.

This clonotype was seen repeatedly, ten times or more. This chain uses TRBV12-3 or TRBV12-4 with TRBJ2-2; 7 nucleotides match TRBD2. V was pared by 2 bases and J by 6 bases, with 9 bases of the junction left unmatched. CDR3 length: 16 amino acids. CDR3 region: CASSLMGGSRSGELFF. CDR3 coding DNA: TGTGCCAGCAGTTTAATGGGCGGGAGTCGGTCCGGGGAGCTGTTTTTT.

This clonotype was observed at least ten times. The V gene is TRBV12-3 or TRBV12-4, the J gene TRBJ2-3; 12 bases fit TRBD2. This CDR3 has 17 residues. V dropped 3 bases and J dropped 2; count of bases not matched to a gene: 6. The CDR3 sequence is CASSFNLAGGPTDTQYF. The CDR3, as DNA: TGTGCCAGCAGTTTCAACCTAGCGGGAGGGCCCACAGATACGCAGTATTTT.

This chain uses TRBV6-5 with TRBJ1-2; 9 bases map to TRBD1. With 0 bases clipped from V and 5 bases from J, the junction kept 10 bases outside the gene matches. This CDR3 has 17 amino acids. Per germline, CDR1 MNHEY and CDR2 SVGAGI. The CDR3 bases are TGTGCCAGCAGTTACTCCCCCCCCACGACAGGGGGATATGGCTACACCTTC. Encoded protein: CASSYSPPTTGGYGYTF.

This clonotype was observed a handful of times. The V and J genes are TRBV19 and TRBJ2-7; 8 bases agree with TRBD1. This CDR3 has 17 residues. V shed 5 bases and J 2 bases; nucleotides not matched to a gene: 14. CDR1 LNHDA and CDR2 SQIVND come from the germline V gene (reference sequence). The CDR3 DNA is TGTGCCAGTAGTGTCGGACAGGGTTTAAGAACCCCCTACGAGCAGTACTTC. Encoded protein: CASSVGQGLRTPYEQYF.

This clonotype was seen repeatedly, ten times or more. This chain links TRBV10-3 with TRBJ1-2; 11 bases map to TRBD1. Germline V CDR1 and CDR2: ENHRY, SYGVKD. The CDR3 is made up of 15 amino acids. With V trimmed by 3 bases and J by 8 bases, 8 bases remained unmatched. The CDR3 coding sequence is TGTGCCATCAGTGATATCGGACAGGGGGCGGAGGGCTACACCTTC. This encodes CAISDIGQGAEGYTF.

This clonotype was observed a single time. The rearrangement joins TRBV5-1 to TRBJ2-5; TRBD1 aligns across 11 bases. The V segment lost 1 base and the J segment 4 bases; nucleotides outside the gene matches: 3. CDR3 length equals 15 residues. Germline CDR1 is SGHRS and CDR2 is YFSETQ. The DNA for the CDR3 is TGCGCCAGCAGCTTGACGGGACAGGGGGGAGAGACCCAGTACTTC. This encodes CASSLTGQGGETQYF.

This clonotype was detected many times. This rearrangement joins TRBV11-2 to TRBJ1-1; D gene unclear. Germline V gene data show CDR1 as SGHAT and CDR2 as FQNNGV. Trimming took off 8 bases at V and 1 base at J, with 17 bases between the two ends. The CDR3 is 15 amino acids. The CDR3 reads CASRVNPAKNTEAFF. Written as DNA, the CDR3 is TGTGCCAGCCGGGTTAACCCGGCTAAGAACACTGAAGCTTTCTTT. Drawing the rest from reference TRBV11-2 and TRBJ1-1, the complete variable domain is EAGVAQSPRYKIIEKRQSVAFWCNPISGHATLYWYQQILGQGPKLLIQFQNNGVVDDSQLPKDRFSAERLKGVDSTLKIQPAKLEDSAVYLCASRVNPAKNTEAFFGQGTRLTVV.

At least ten counts were recorded for this clonotype. J is TRBJ2-7 and V is TRBV11-2, with no clear D. The CDR3 sequence is 14 residues long. V was pared by 2 bases and J by 2 bases, with 10 bases between. Per the germline V gene, CDR1 is SGHAT and CDR2 is FQNNGV. The CDR3 DNA reads TGTGCCAGCAGCTTACCCTCAAAACCCTACGAGCAGTACTTC. Encoded protein: CASSLPSKPYEQYF. Supplemented by reference TRBV11-2 and TRBJ2-7, the full variable domain reads EAGVAQSPRYKIIEKRQSVAFWCNPISGHATLYWYQQILGQGPKLLIQFQNNGVVDDSQLPKDRFSAERLKGVDSTLKIQPAKLEDSAVYLCASSLPSKPYEQYFGPGTRLTVT.

The chain carries TRBV7-8 and TRBJ2-7; the D gene is possibly TRBD1 (5 bases). Looked up from germline, CDR1 is SGHVS and CDR2 is FQNEAQ. Trimming removed 1 base at V and 3 bases at J, with 13 bases between. CDR3 length: 15 residues. CDR3 residues: CASSLESRTGYEQYF. The CDR3 DNA sequence: TGTGCCAGCAGCTTAGAATCACGTACAGGCTACGAGCAGTACTTC.

The chain employs TRBV6-2 or TRBV6-3 and TRBJ1-2; weak D call: TRBD1 (5 bases). CDR1 and CDR2 (germline): MNHEY, SVGEGT. Trimming stripped 8 bases from V and 4 bases from J, with 17 bases between. CDR3 length equals 14 residues. CDR3 in DNA: TGTGCCAGCGGGTCCGGCAGGGATGGCTATGGCTACACCTTC. This codes for CASGSGRDGYGYTF.

This clonotype was seen many times. The chain employs TRBV15 and TRBJ2-5; possible D gene TRBD1, 8 bases. V was shortened by 1 base and J by 4 bases, with 22 bases between the two germline ends. The CDR3 is made up of 18 amino acids. Germline values: CDR1 LNHNV, CDR2 YYDKDF (reference sequence). The CDR3 coding sequence is TGTGCCACCAGCAGAGGGGCCGAAGGACAGGGCGGGGGAGAGACCCAGTACTTC. Its protein is CATSRGAEGQGGGETQYF.

About this clonotype itself: A read error likely explains this, since a far larger clone differs by one base. V usage is TRBV12-3 or TRBV12-4 and J usage is TRBJ2-1, with a tentative D call TRBD1 (5 bases). Judging by the DNA end, TRBJ2-7 fits better; the J call may be wrong. The CDR3 spans 13 residues. CDR3 residues: CASSTTRGSEQYF. The CDR3 DNA reads as TGTGCCAGCAGCACTACAAGGGGAAGCGAGCAGTACTTC.

This clonotype was found many times. V gene TRBV30 combines with J gene TRBJ1-1, with 11 bases aligning to TRBD1. Trimming cost V 4 bases and J 1 base; bases outside gene matches: 8. The CDR3 has 16 amino acids. CDR1 and CDR2 (germline): GTSNPN, SVGIG (reference sequence). CDR3 in DNA: TGTGCCTGGACCCCCATGGGACAGGGGGGGAACACTGAAGCTTTCTTT. Translating it yields CAWTPMGQGGNTEAFF.

This chain joins TRBV18 and TRBJ2-7; D is possibly TRBD2 (7 bases). CDR1 and CDR2 (germline): KGHSH, LQKENI. V was clipped by 3 bases and J by 6 bases, with 21 bases between them. CDR3 length equals 16 residues. CDR3 sequence (DNA): TGTGCCAGCTCACCGGGCGCGGGGGCAGGGGAACGCGAGCAGTACTTC. Translated: CASSPGAGAGEREQYF.

This clonotype was seen ten or more times. The V call is TRBV28, the J call TRBJ1-5, with TRBD1 as a possible D gene (6 bases). The V gene's germline CDR1 is MDHEN and CDR2 SYDVKM. This CDR3 has 16 residues. The V and J ends lost 7 bases and 3 bases respectively, with 19 bases between them. Here the CDR3 DNA reads TGTGCCAGCACAGCCAACGACAGGCATGACAATCAGCCCCAGCATTTT. This codes for CASTANDRHDNQPQHF.

This clonotype was observed a few times. The V call is TRBV28, the J call TRBJ1-2; 8 bases agree with TRBD1. J was trimmed by 5 bases and V by 6 bases; bases with no gene match: 14. CDR1 is MDHEN and CDR2 is SYDVKM in the germline V gene. This CDR3 is 16 amino acids long. The CDR3 nucleotides read TGTGCCAGCAGGGGGGACAGGCCCCTTGATGGGTATGGCTACACCTTC. Translating it yields CASRGDRPLDGYGYTF.

About this clonotype itself: Germline is not matched at one junction end, which may reflect a read error. The chain uses TRBV7-9 and TRBJ2-7; TRBD1 agrees at 9 bases. The CDR3 extends over 15 amino acids. Germline V gene data show CDR1 as SEHNR and CDR2 as FQNEAQ (reference sequence). The CDR3 DNA reads as TGCGCCAGCAGCGGGACAGGGCCCCGAGCCTACGAGCAGTACTTC. It translates to CASSGTGPRAYEQYF.

Many counts were recorded for this clonotype. This chain uses TRBV24-1 with TRBJ1-1, with D possibly TRBD1 on 5 matching bases. Germline CDR1 reads KGHDR; CDR2 reads SFDVKD. The CDR3 is 16 residues long. V lost 7 bases to trimming and J lost 3 bases, with 20 bases between them. The CDR3 DNA follows: TGTGCCACCAGAAACCGCTCCGGGACTCAGTACACTGAAGCTTTCTTT. This gives the protein CATRNRSGTQYTEAFF.

The chain carries TRBV6-1 and TRBJ2-1; D is possibly TRBD1 or TRBD2 (6 bases each). Germline lookup yields CDR1 MNHNS and CDR2 SASEGT. The CDR3 is made up of 16 amino acids. Trimming left V 6 bases short and J 1 base short, with 16 bases between. The CDR3 bases are TGTGCCAGCAGCCGCCCCGGGGGCTGGTCCTACAATGAGCAGTTCTTC. It is translated as CASSRPGGWSYNEQFF.

This clonotype was counted ten times or more. DNA for the CDR3: TGTGCCAGCAGCTTCAGCGGGAGAGGGACAGATACGCAGTATTTT. It yields the protein CASSFSGRGTDTQYF. V gene TRBV7-8 combines with J gene TRBJ2-3; 8 bases line up with TRBD2. CDR3 length equals 15 residues. Trimming at V came to 3 bases and at J to 3 bases, leaving 5 bases not matched to a gene. Germline V CDR1 and CDR2: SGHVS, FQNEAQ.

The chain uses TRBV7-2 and TRBJ1-5; D possibly corresponds to TRBD1 (6 bases). Germline CDR1 is SGHTA and CDR2 is FQGNSA. The CDR3 has 15 amino acids. The V and J ends lost 0 bases and 9 bases respectively, with 15 bases between them. The CDR3 loop is CASSLADQGPLPQHF. The CDR3 DNA reads as TGTGCCAGCAGCTTAGCAGACCAGGGGCCTCTGCCCCAGCATTTT.

This clonotype was seen repeatedly, ten times or more. The chain links TRBV2 to TRBJ2-5, with D possibly being TRBD1 (6 bases). The CDR3 has 12 residues. Per germline, CDR1 SNHLY and CDR2 FYNNEI. Trimming stripped 6 bases from V and 5 bases from J, with 10 bases between. CDR3 sequence reads: CASRGAGETQYF. The CDR3, as DNA: TGTGCCAGCAGGGGGGCTGGCGAGACCCAGTACTTC.

The J gene is TRBJ1-5, the V gene TRBV7-2; TRBD1 agrees at 7 bases. The germline V gene has CDR1 SGHTA and CDR2 FQGNSA. V dropped 4 bases and J dropped 2; count of bases not matched to a gene: 5. The CDR3 consists of 15 residues. This chain's CDR3 is CASSSRGPGNQPQHF. The CDR3 nucleotides read TGTGCCAGCAGCTCTAGGGGGCCTGGCAATCAGCCCCAGCATTTT.

This clonotype was counted at least ten times. The rearrangement uses TRBV19 and TRBJ2-5, with TRBD2 matching over 15 bases. The CDR3 totals 18 residues. V dropped 5 bases and J dropped 4; count of bases not matched to a gene: 11. Germline CDR1 reads LNHDA; CDR2 reads SQIVND (reference sequence). CDR3 coding DNA: TGTGCCAGTAGTCAAACCGCCGGGACTAGCGGGAGGAGAGAGACCCAGTACTTC. It translates to CASSQTAGTSGRRETQYF.

This clonotype has a count of ten or more. V is TRBV6-1 and J is TRBJ1-5; D gene ambiguous. V dropped 8 bases and J dropped 4 bases, with 12 bases sitting between them. The length of the CDR3 is 13 residues. Germline V gene data show CDR1 as MNHNS and CDR2 as SASEGT. This chain's CDR3 is CASGPVPNQPQHF. The DNA for the CDR3 is TGTGCCAGCGGTCCAGTCCCTAATCAGCCCCAGCATTTT.

This clonotype was found many times. The gene calls are TRBV11-3 and TRBJ2-5; the D gene is possibly TRBD2 (5 bases). This CDR3 has 14 residues. Germline V gene sequence: CDR1 SGHNT, CDR2 YENEEA. Deletions cut 5 bases from V and 4 bases from J, with 14 bases between. The CDR3 DNA sequence: TGTGCCAGCAGCATTCTAGCTAGCAGAGAGACCCAGTACTTC. Amino acids: CASSILASRETQYF.